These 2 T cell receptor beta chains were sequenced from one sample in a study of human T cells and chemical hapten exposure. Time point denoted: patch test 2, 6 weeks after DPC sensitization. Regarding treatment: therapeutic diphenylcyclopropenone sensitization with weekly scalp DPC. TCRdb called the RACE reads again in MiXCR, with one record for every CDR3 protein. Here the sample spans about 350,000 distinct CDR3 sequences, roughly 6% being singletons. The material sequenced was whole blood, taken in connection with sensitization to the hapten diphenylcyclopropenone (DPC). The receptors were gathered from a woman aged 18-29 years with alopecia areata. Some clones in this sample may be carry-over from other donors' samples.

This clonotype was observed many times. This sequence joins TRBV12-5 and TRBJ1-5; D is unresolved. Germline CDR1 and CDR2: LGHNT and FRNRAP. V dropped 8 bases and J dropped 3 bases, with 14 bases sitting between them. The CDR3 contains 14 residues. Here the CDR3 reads CASSSDGSNQPQHF. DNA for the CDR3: TGTGCTAGTAGTTCTGACGGATCCAATCAGCCCCAGCATTTT.

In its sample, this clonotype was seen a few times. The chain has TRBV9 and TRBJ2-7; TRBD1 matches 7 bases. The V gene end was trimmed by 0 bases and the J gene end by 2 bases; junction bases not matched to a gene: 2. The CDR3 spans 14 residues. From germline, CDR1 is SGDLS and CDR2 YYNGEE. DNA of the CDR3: TGTGCCAGCAGCGTAGAGGGACAGCCCTACGAGCAGTACTTC. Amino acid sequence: CASSVEGQPYEQYF.